In this sample, the clone carrying this TCR beta chain turned up a few times. The CDR3 is made up of 13 amino acids. V was trimmed by 5 bases and J by 1 base, leaving 10 bases between them. Germline V gene sequence: CDR1 DFQATT, CDR2 SNEGSKA (reference sequence). TCRdb reprocessed the RACE reads with MiXCR, giving one entry per CDR3 protein. The table includes about 380,000 distinct CDR3 sequences, about 4.8% detected once. The entry originates in a study of human T cells and chemical hapten exposure. Study context: Across its roughly 22 weeks, the study gave patients weekly diphenylcyclopropenone doses to the scalp.

Time point: patch test 1, 2 weeks after DPC sensitization. Described treatment: therapeutic diphenylcyclopropenone sensitization with weekly scalp DPC. V gene TRBV20-1 combines with J gene TRBJ2-3; D tentatively reads TRBD1 or TRBD2 (7 bases each). Specimen: whole blood, collected in connection with sensitization to the hapten diphenylcyclopropenone (DPC). The source of this sequence is a woman between 45 and 65 years old with alopecia areata. Some clones in this sample may be carry-over from other donors' samples. The CDR3 is CSAAGGGTDTQYF. CDR3 in DNA: TGCAGTGCTGCAGGGGGGGGCACAGATACGCAGTATTTT.